This T cell receptor beta chain came from a study of blood T cell repertoires in COVID-19. About the study: The analysed material was cDNA or gDNA that came from T cells, B-cell-depleted T cells, or PBMCs.

From germline, CDR1 is SGHVS and CDR2 FNYEAQ. The CDR3 is 14 residues long. Trimming took off 5 bases at V and 5 bases at J, with 13 bases between the two ends. Which cohort a participant joined came from the clinical history participants gave. Donors in Cohort 3 counted as recovered after two negative PCRs, clearance, or symptom resolution. The authors' processing: Researchers report that nucleated cell counts were estimated from reference gene primer amplification. The protocol was immunoSEQ multiplex PCR, while the TCRdb copy is restricted to in-frame clones and leaves out a portion. V, J and clone size were drawn from that table, and D and trimming were deduced from the DNA. The sample carries roughly 200,000 clones, 85% recorded once.

This receptor was obtained from a man in his forties who had recovered from COVID-19. J is TRBJ1-5 and V is TRBV7-6; D is possibly TRBD1 (5 bases). Specimen: PBMCs or T cells enriched from blood (not recorded which). The CDR3 DNA sequence: TGTGCCAGCAGCAAAAAAACGGGGGATCAGCCCCAGCATTTT. Encoded protein: CASSKKTGDQPQHF.